Each of the 19 T cell receptor beta chains below was sequenced from the same sample in a study of T cell repertoires in cytomegalovirus infection. TCRdb analysed the reads with MiXCR anew, one entry per CDR3 protein. Of approximately 340,000 distinct CDR3 sequences in the sample, 25% to 30% were seen once. Their antigen targets remain unknown. The input for sequencing was cultured PBMCs, taken from culture after CMV antigen stimulation. The receptors were sampled from a human donor in good health (CMV status not recorded). Some clones in this sample may be carry-over from other donors' samples.

This clonotype was recorded only once. V gene TRBV19 combines with J gene TRBJ2-7, with 7 bases matching TRBD2. The trim removed 5 bases at V and 2 bases at J, leaving 9 bases unmatched. Germline CDR1 reads LNHDA; CDR2 reads SQIVND (reference sequence). This CDR3 spans 15 amino acids. The CDR3 coding sequence is TGTGCCAGTAGTCTAGCGGATTCTCCAACCTACGAGCAGTACTTC. Its protein product is CASSLADSPTYEQYF.

This clonotype was counted a few times. The rearrangement joins TRBV11-2 to TRBJ2-1; D may be TRBD1 or TRBD2 (5 bases each). CDR1 SGHAT and CDR2 FQNNGV come from the germline V gene. This CDR3 has 16 amino acids. Deletions cut 4 bases from V and 10 bases from J, with 23 bases between. Here the CDR3 DNA reads TGTGCCAGCAGCTCGGGGCTACAACCCTCAAGCGACGAGCAGTTCTTC. As protein: CASSSGLQPSSDEQFF.

The chain recombines TRBV12-3 or TRBV12-4 with TRBJ1-1; no firm D call. V was shortened by 6 bases and J by 0 bases, with 5 bases between the two germline ends. CDR3 length equals 12 residues. The CDR3 bases are TGTGCCAGCAGGGTTTTGAACACTGAAGCTTTCTTT. It translates to CASRVLNTEAFF.

This clonotype was found a few times. The V call is TRBV6-5, the J call TRBJ1-1, with D uncertain. The CDR3 totals 14 residues. Germline CDR1 and CDR2: MNHEY and SVGAGI. Trimming removed 5 bases at V and 2 bases at J, with 12 bases between. CDR3 sequence: CASSRATDNTEAFF. In DNA, the CDR3 is TGTGCCAGCAGTCGAGCGACGGATAACACTGAAGCTTTCTTT.

V gene TRBV27 combines with J gene TRBJ1-5; D gene unclear. Germline CDR1 MNHEY, CDR2 SMNVEV (reference sequence). This CDR3 spans 13 amino acids. Trimming took off 6 bases at V and 3 bases at J, with 9 bases between the two ends. The chain's CDR3 is CASSPSPNQPQHF. The CDR3 nucleotides are TGTGCCAGCAGCCCCAGCCCCAATCAGCCCCAGCATTTT.

This clonotype has only a few counts. V and J are TRBV11-2 and TRBJ2-7; TRBD2 is a possible D gene (5 bases). Per germline, CDR1 SGHAT and CDR2 FQNNGV. The CDR3 has 15 amino acids. V dropped 5 bases and J dropped 4 bases, with 18 bases sitting between them. The DNA of the CDR3 is TGTGCCAGCAGCCCCGGGTCTCTCACGGGGTACGAGCAGTACTTC. Translation gives CASSPGSLTGYEQYF.

The CDR3 DNA sequence: TGTGCCACCGACCGGGACACCCCTCTACGAGAGCAGTACTTC. The encoded protein is CATDRDTPLREQYF. This rearrangement joins TRBV6-1 to TRBJ2-7, with D perhaps TRBD1 (6 bases). V was pared by 10 bases and J by 7 bases, with 23 bases between. The germline gives CDR1 MNHNS, CDR2 SASEGT. The CDR3 consists of 14 residues.

This chain joins TRBV4-1 and TRBJ1-5; D not resolved. V lost 0 bases and J lost 9, with 12 bases in between. Looked up from germline, CDR1 is MGHRA and CDR2 is YSYEKL. The CDR3 extends over 14 amino acids. CDR3 nucleotides: TGCGCCAGCAGCCAAGATTCCGAGTGGGGGCCCCAGCATTTT. Translating gives CASSQDSEWGPQHF.

This clonotype was seen a few times. This chain joins TRBV29-1 and TRBJ2-7; 8 nucleotides align to TRBD2. CDR3 size: 11 residues. V lost 7 bases and J lost 5; bases outside the gene matches: 4. The V gene's germline CDR1 is SQVTM and CDR2 ANQGSEA. The CDR3 sequence is CSAILADEQYF. The CDR3 DNA reads TGCAGCGCCATACTAGCGGACGAGCAGTACTTC.

This clonotype was seen a handful of times. This sequence joins TRBV12-3 or TRBV12-4 and TRBJ2-7; 9 nucleotides match TRBD2. Losses at the gene ends were 6 bases for V and 4 bases for J; bases not matched to a gene: 7. The CDR3 contains 14 residues. The CDR3 DNA reads as TGTGCCAGCAGGCTTGGACTAGCGTCGTACGAGCAGTACTTC. It translates to CASRLGLASYEQYF.

This sequence joins TRBV20-1 and TRBJ1-2, with D possibly TRBD1 on 6 matching bases. The V and J ends lost 6 bases and 3 bases respectively, with 17 bases between them. This CDR3 comprises 14 residues. Germline V gene lookup returns CDR1 DFQATT and CDR2 SNEGSKA (reference sequence). This CDR3 reads CSAYLRTAHYGYTF. DNA for the CDR3: TGCAGTGCCTACTTACGGACAGCCCACTATGGCTACACCTTC.

This chain connects TRBV6-1 to TRBJ2-2, with D unresolved. The CDR3 runs 12 residues. The V and J ends lost 8 bases and 6 bases respectively, with 10 bases between them. Germline CDR1 MNHNS, CDR2 SASEGT. CDR3 sequence reads: CASDEGPGELFF. Here the CDR3 DNA reads TGTGCCAGCGATGAAGGGCCCGGGGAGCTGTTTTTT.

This chain links TRBV9 with TRBJ2-1; no clear D gene. The CDR3 extends over 12 amino acids. V lost 4 bases, J lost 6 bases, and 8 bases lay in between. Germline-derived CDR1 and CDR2 are SGDLS and YYNGEE. CDR3 sequence: CASSPYTNEQFF. Written as DNA, the CDR3 is TGTGCCAGCAGCCCATACACCAATGAGCAGTTCTTC.

This rearrangement joins TRBV28 to TRBJ1-6; D is unclear. From germline, CDR1 is MDHEN and CDR2 SYDVKM. The ends were cut back, 10 bases at V and 0 bases at J, with 10 bases in the middle. CDR3 length: 14 residues. As DNA, the CDR3 is TGTGCCACCCACTTAAGCTCCTATAATTCACCCCTCCACTTT. It yields the protein CATHLSSYNSPLHF.

This clonotype occurred a few times. The chain has TRBV7-9 and TRBJ2-5, with 10 bases lining up with TRBD1. This CDR3 has 16 residues. V lost 4 bases, J lost 4 bases, and 9 bases stayed unmatched. Germline V gene sequence: CDR1 SEHNR, CDR2 FQNEAQ (reference sequence). CDR3 bases: TGTGCCAGCAGCTCCATTAACCGGGACAGGGGAGAGACCCAGTACTTC. This codes for CASSSINRDRGETQYF.

The chain links TRBV5-6 to TRBJ1-1; perhaps TRBD1 as D (5 bases). V dropped 4 bases and J dropped 1 base, with 8 bases sitting between them. The germline gives CDR1 SGHDT, CDR2 YYEEEE. This CDR3 region has 13 residues. CDR3 sequence reads: CASSRGSNTEAFF. The CDR3 region has the DNA TGTGCCAGCAGCAGGGGCTCGAACACTGAAGCTTTCTTT.

This clonotype was detected a few times. The V gene is TRBV7-3, the J gene TRBJ1-5, with 11 positions matching TRBD1. The CDR3 length is 15 residues. The germline V gene has CDR1 SGHTA and CDR2 FQGTGA. V lost 4 bases and J lost 10; bases outside the gene matches: 9. The CDR3 coding sequence is TGTGCCAGCAGCTGGGGACAGGGGGAGATGTACCCCCAGCATTTT. It specifies CASSWGQGEMYPQHF.

This clonotype was recorded at least ten times. The V call is TRBV15, the J call TRBJ2-3, with 7 positions matching TRBD2. Germline V gene sequence: CDR1 LNHNV, CDR2 YYDKDF (reference sequence). V was clipped by 5 bases and J by 5 bases; unmatched bases: 13. This CDR3 comprises 16 residues. This CDR3 is CATSSKGLLVVDTQYF. CDR3 nucleotide sequence: TGTGCCACCAGCTCGAAGGGACTACTGGTCGTAGATACGCAGTATTTT.

This clonotype was seen a few times. The chain joins TRBV30 to TRBJ1-5; no reliable D call. Germline CDR1 GTSNPN, CDR2 SVGIG (reference sequence). V was trimmed by 2 bases and J by 3 bases, leaving 5 bases between them. The CDR3 runs 12 residues. The CDR3 bases are TGTGCCTGGAGTCTCAACAATCAGCCCCAGCATTTT. Protein product: CAWSLNNQPQHF.